Described below is a single T cell receptor (beta chain) sequence and its context. Its antigen is not identified. These data come from a study of cytomegalovirus exposure and HLA in healthy donors. Study-level findings and limits: Using a false discovery rate of 0.05, a later analysis showed that 15,000 to 20,000 TCR beta sequences were associated with HLA alleles.

With 60 Vbeta and 13 Jbeta primers, the PCR was carried out. In the original processing: Later analysis identified around 85 million unique TCR beta chains, around 10 million shared. The method was immunoSEQ multiplex PCR; TCRdb's version includes in-frame clones alone and lacks a portion of them. V, J and clone size were drawn from that table, and D and trimming were deduced from the DNA. The table includes around 200,000 clones, about 79% detected once. The trim removed 5 bases at V and 0 bases at J, leaving 10 bases unmatched. The CDR3 covers 17 residues. Germline V gene sequence: CDR1 GTSNPN, CDR2 SVGIG (reference sequence).

This receptor was obtained from a man between 18 and 29 years old in good health and CMV-seronegative. Sequenced material: PBMCs. V usage is TRBV30 and J usage is TRBJ2-7, with 13 bases matching TRBD2. CDR3 sequence reads: CAWARLAGGLFSYEQYF. For the CDR3, the DNA is TGTGCCTGGGCCCGACTAGCGGGAGGCCTATTCTCCTACGAGCAGTACTTC.